This T cell receptor (beta chain) was recovered during a study of cytomegalovirus exposure and HLA in healthy donors. Study-wide results and limits: It was taken for granted in presence/absence analyses that sequencing depth across donors was roughly uniform. Earlier analysis yielded a pattern in which most TCR beta V segments were productive about 87% or about 30% of the time.

This CDR3 is 11 amino acids long. V was shortened by 4 bases and J by 11 bases, with 9 bases between the two germline ends. CDR1 is MNHEY, CDR2 SMNVEV, per germline (reference sequence). Concerning this clone: Its antigen is unknown.

Use of 60 Vbeta and 13 Jbeta primers characterized the PCR. TCRdb keeps only in-frame clones here, not all; method: immunoSEQ multiplex PCR. The sample has a few hundred thousand clones, roughly 80% seen once; the top ten hold 2.9%. The clonotype comes from a man aged 25 to 40 in good health and CMV-seronegative. Sequenced: PBMCs. V usage is TRBV27 and J usage is TRBJ2-1; tentative D call: TRBD1 (5 bases). Here the CDR3 DNA reads TGTGCCAGCAGTTGGGGCAGCAAGCAGTTCTTC. Translating it yields CASSWGSKQFF.